Listed below are T cell receptor beta chains from one sample, sequenced in a study of control samples from healthy donors and cancer patients. Produced via immunoSEQ multiplex PCR; TCRdb's table is partial and in-frame only. The profile shows roughly 45,000 clones, 70% to 90% of them singletons. The specimen sequenced was PBMCs. These receptors all stem from a woman in her forties or fifties with lung cancer. Each CDR3 is given with its conserved first and last residue. Each record gives: clone size, J gene, V gene, D gene, CDR3 DNA, CDR3 protein. A D gene is named only where the DNA matches it firmly. Clone size is stated in some rows and not others, as once, few, many or a class when expanded.

>.|TRBJ2-1|TRBV29-1|TRBD1
TGCAGCGCAAAGGGACAGGTCCCTGGAGAGCAGTTCTTC
CSAKGQVPGEQFF
>.|TRBJ2-1|TRBV7-8|.
TGTGCCAGCAGCTTAGGGTTCAATGAGCAGTTCTTC
CASSLGFNEQFF
>once|TRBJ1-1|TRBV5-4|.
TGTGCCAGCAGATTGGACTTCACTGAAGCTTTCTTT
CASRLDFTEAFF
>.|TRBJ1-2|TRBV18|TRBD1
TGTGCCAGCTCACCCCCCTGGACAGGGAATGATGGCTACACCTTC
CASSPPWTGNDGYTF
>.|TRBJ1-5|TRBV3-1/TRBV3-2|.
TGTGCCAGCAGCCAGCCGGGCTCTCCTTATAGCAATCAGCCCCAGCATTTT
CASSQPGSPYSNQPQHF
>.|TRBJ1-2|TRBV5-1|.
TGCGCCAGCAGCCATCGATCCTCGGGGCAGAGCGATGGCTACACCTTC
CASSHRSSGQSDGYTF
>.|TRBJ1-1|TRBV27|.
TGTGCCAGCAGTCCCTTGGCAGGAGGGAACACTGAAGCTTTCTTT
CASSPLAGGNTEAFF
>.|TRBJ1-4|TRBV19|.
TGTGCCAGCGCTCAACCCGGGCGAAAACTGTTTTTT
CASAQPGRKLFF
>.|TRBJ2-3|TRBV14|.
TGTGCCAGCAGCCCGACACGATATACGCAGTATTTT
CASSPTRYTQYF
>.|TRBJ1-2|TRBV9|.
TGTGCCAGCAGCTCCCCCCGGGTCAGGGGCCCCCCCTATGGCTACACCTTC
CASSSPRVRGPPYGYTF
>.|TRBJ2-2|TRBV27|.
TGTGCCAGCCTTCGTCCATCCTTACAGGGAGCCGGGGAGCTGTTTTTT
CASLRPSLQGAGELFF
>.|TRBJ1-6|TRBV30|.
TGTGCCTGGAGTTATGAAGCACCCCTCCACTTT
CAWSYEAPLHF
>.|TRBJ1-1|TRBV7-9|.
TGTGCCAGCAGCTTACAGGTGGAGGCTTTCTTT
CASSLQVEAFF
>few|TRBJ2-2|TRBV10-2|.
TGCGCCAGCAGTGGAAATAGCGGCGGGGAGCTGTTTTTT
CASSGNSGGELFF
>.|TRBJ1-3|TRBV7-2|.
TGTGCCAGCAGCTTAGGGGCCTGGGGGAGCTCTGGAAACACCATATATTTT
CASSLGAWGSSGNTIYF
>.|TRBJ1-5|TRBV30|.
TGTGCCTGGAGTGTGGGGGGCCAGCCCCAGCATTTT
CAWSVGGQPQHF
>once|TRBJ2-2|TRBV5-1|TRBD1
TGCGCCAGCAGCTTTGGGACAGGGTCTACCGGGGAGCTGTTTTTT
CASSFGTGSTGELFF
>few|TRBJ1-6|TRBV4-2|.
TGTGCCAGCAGACAGGGAAACGATTCACCCCTCCACTTT
CASRQGNDSPLHF
>.|TRBJ2-1|TRBV27|TRBD2
TGTGCCAGCAGGGATAGCGGGGGGGCGAATGAGCAGTTCTTC
CASRDSGGANEQFF
>.|TRBJ1-1|TRBV13|.
TGTGCCAGCAGTCAAGCAAGGGGGATGAACACTGAAGCTTTCTTT
CASSQARGMNTEAFF
>.|TRBJ1-1|TRBV5-1|.
TGCGCCAGCAGCTTGGGGGCTGGCACTGAAGCTTTCTTT
CASSLGAGTEAFF
>.|TRBJ2-5|TRBV7-2|.
TGTGCCAGCAGCTTCCCGGAAGAGACCCAGTACTTC
CASSFPEETQYF
>.|TRBJ2-2|TRBV12-3/TRBV12-4|.
TGTGCCAGCAGTTGGGGCAACGGGGAGCTGTTTTTT
CASSWGNGELFF
>.|TRBJ2-1|TRBV27|TRBD2
TGTGCCAGCAGTTTATGGGTGGCTAGCGGGGGATATTACAATGAGCAGTTCTTC
CASSLWVASGGYYNEQFF
>.|TRBJ2-6|TRBV7-9|.
TGTGCCAGCAGCACACAACCGGGACGCCAACTTTCTGGGGCCAACGTCCTGACTTTC
CASSTQPGRQLSGANVLTF
>.|TRBJ1-1|TRBV19|TRBD1
TGTGCCAGTAGTATTTTCGGACAGGGGGGAACTGAAGCTTTCTTT
CASSIFGQGGTEAFF
>once|TRBJ1-6|TRBV7-2|TRBD1
TGTGCCAGCAGCCCTAAGGGGGACAGGGGTCCTAATTCACCCCTCCACTTT
CASSPKGDRGPNSPLHF
>medium-sized|TRBJ1-1|TRBV9|TRBD1
TGTGCCAGCAGCCCCAGCCGAAGACAGGGCGGTACTGAAGCTTTCTTT
CASSPSRRQGGTEAFF
>.|TRBJ1-1|TRBV5-1|.
TGCGCCAGCAGCTTGGTTCCAGGAGTGGTGAACACTGAAGCTTTCTTT
CASSLVPGVVNTEAFF
>.|TRBJ1-2|TRBV6-1|.
TGTGCCAGCAGTGAAAGGGTATCTAACTATGGCTACACCTTC
CASSERVSNYGYTF
>.|TRBJ1-2|TRBV4-2|.
TGTGCCAGCAGCCCAGACATAGCTAACTATGGCTACACCTTC
CASSPDIANYGYTF
>.|TRBJ1-2|TRBV5-1|.
TGCGCCAGCAGTTTTGACGAAGACTATGGCTACACCTTC
CASSFDEDYGYTF
>once|TRBJ1-5|TRBV5-5|TRBD1
TGTGCCAGCAGCTTGGGACCACAGGGGACTAAGAGCAATCAGCCCCAGCATTTT
CASSLGPQGTKSNQPQHF
>.|TRBJ1-5|TRBV5-4|.
TGTGCCAGCAGCCCCGGGGGTCCCAGTGGCCAGCCCCAGCATTTT
CASSPGGPSGQPQHF
>.|TRBJ2-7|TRBV2|.
TGTGCCAGCAGGGAACGACAGGGAGGCTACGAGCAGTACTTC
CASRERQGGYEQYF
>once|TRBJ1-5|TRBV7-8|.
TGTGCCAGCAGCTCCCGGGGGCTAAATCAGCCCCAGCATTTT
CASSSRGLNQPQHF
>.|TRBJ2-7|TRBV6-5|TRBD1
TGTGCCAGCTGTCCCGGGACAGGGGGCTTGTACGAGCAGTACTTC
CASCPGTGGLYEQYF
>.|TRBJ1-6|TRBV10-2|.
TGCGCCAGCAGTGAGGAGCGTTATTCACCCCTCCACTTT
CASSEERYSPLHF
>.|TRBJ1-1|TRBV6-4|.
TGTGCCAGCAGTGAAACGGCCTACACTGAAGCTTTCTTT
CASSETAYTEAFF
>.|TRBJ1-5|TRBV18|.
TGTGCCAGCTCACCAGACAGGAACAATCAGCCCCAGCATTTT
CASSPDRNNQPQHF
>few|TRBJ1-3|TRBV7-9|.
TGTGCCAGCAGCATAGGAAACACCATATATTTT
CASSIGNTIYF
>.|TRBJ1-5|TRBV3-1/TRBV3-2|.
TGTGCCAGCAGCCAAAACACGGGGGGAACTCAGCCCCAGCATTTT
CASSQNTGGTQPQHF
>.|TRBJ2-1|TRBV28|.
TGTGCCTCGGGGGTAAGAGGACTAACCTACAATGAGCAGTTCTTC
CASGVRGLTYNEQFF
>once|TRBJ1-1|TRBV28|TRBD1
TGTGCCAGCAGTTGGGGACAGGTGGGTGAAGCTTTCTTT
CASSWGQVGEAFF
>.|TRBJ2-7|TRBV20-1|TRBD1
TGCAGTGCTAGTGGACAGGGGGTCACCTACGAGCAGTACTTC
CSASGQGVTYEQYF
>.|TRBJ1-6|TRBV3-1/TRBV3-2|.
TGTGCCAGCAGCCAAGGGGGGACACCCCTCCACTTT
CASSQGGTPLHF
>.|TRBJ1-5|TRBV28|.
TGTGCCAGCAGTTTTACGGGGGCGGGCGGTCAGCCCCAGCATTTT
CASSFTGAGGQPQHF
>.|TRBJ1-2|TRBV12-3/TRBV12-4|TRBD1
TGTGCCAGCAGTTTCTTGGACAGGATTGGCTACACCTTC
CASSFLDRIGYTF
>.|TRBJ2-3|TRBV25-1|TRBD2
TGTGCCAGCAGTGATATAGCGGGGGGACCAGATACGCAGTATTTT
CASSDIAGGPDTQYF